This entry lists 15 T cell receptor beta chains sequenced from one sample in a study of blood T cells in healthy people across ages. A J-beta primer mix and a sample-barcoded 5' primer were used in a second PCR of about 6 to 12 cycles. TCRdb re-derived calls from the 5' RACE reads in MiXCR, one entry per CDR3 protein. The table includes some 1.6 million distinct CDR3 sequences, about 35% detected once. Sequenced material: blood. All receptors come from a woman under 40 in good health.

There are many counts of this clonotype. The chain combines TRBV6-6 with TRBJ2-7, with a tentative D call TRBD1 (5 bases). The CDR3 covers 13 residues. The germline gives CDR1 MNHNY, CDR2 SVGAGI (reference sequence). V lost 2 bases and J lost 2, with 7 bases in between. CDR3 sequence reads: CASSYQGPYEQYF. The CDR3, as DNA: TGTGCCAGCAGTTACCAGGGCCCCTACGAGCAGTACTTC.

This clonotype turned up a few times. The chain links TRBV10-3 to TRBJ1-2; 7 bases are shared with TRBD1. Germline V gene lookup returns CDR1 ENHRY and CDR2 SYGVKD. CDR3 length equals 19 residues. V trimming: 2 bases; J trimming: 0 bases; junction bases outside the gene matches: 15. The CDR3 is CAISEPYRDRYIPNYGYTF. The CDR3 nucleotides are TGTGCCATCAGTGAGCCATACCGGGACAGATATATCCCTAACTATGGCTACACCTTC.

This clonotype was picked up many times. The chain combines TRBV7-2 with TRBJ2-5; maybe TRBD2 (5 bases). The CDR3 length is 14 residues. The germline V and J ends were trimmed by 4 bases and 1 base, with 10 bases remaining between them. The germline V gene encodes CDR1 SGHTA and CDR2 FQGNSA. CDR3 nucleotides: TGTGCCAGCAGCTCGACGAGGGCCCAAGAGACCCAGTACTTC. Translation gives CASSSTRAQETQYF.

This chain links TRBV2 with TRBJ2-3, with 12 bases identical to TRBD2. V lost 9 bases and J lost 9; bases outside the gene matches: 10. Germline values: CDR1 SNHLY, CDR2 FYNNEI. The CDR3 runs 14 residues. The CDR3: CASDPGLAGSTQYF. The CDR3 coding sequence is TGTGCCAGTGACCCCGGACTAGCGGGATCCACGCAGTATTTT.

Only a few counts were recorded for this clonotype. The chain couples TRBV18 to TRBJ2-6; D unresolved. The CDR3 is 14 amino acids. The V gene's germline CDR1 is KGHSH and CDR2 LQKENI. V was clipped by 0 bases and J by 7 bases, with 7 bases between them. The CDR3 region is CASSPPKVANVLTF. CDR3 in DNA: TGTGCCAGCTCACCACCGAAAGTCGCCAACGTCCTGACTTTC. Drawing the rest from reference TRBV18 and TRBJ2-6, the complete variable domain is NAGVMQNPRHLVRRRGQEARLRCSPMKGHSHVYWYRQLPEEGLKFMVYLQKENIIDESGMPKERFSAEFPKEGPSILRIQQVVRGDSAAYFCASSPPKVANVLTFGAGSRLTVL.

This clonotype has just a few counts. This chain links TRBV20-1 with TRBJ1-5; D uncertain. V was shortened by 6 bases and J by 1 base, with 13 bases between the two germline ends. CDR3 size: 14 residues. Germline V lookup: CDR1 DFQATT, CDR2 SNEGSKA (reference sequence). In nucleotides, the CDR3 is TGCAGTGCCAACACCGTGGGGAGCAATCAGCCCCAGCATTTT. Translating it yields CSANTVGSNQPQHF.

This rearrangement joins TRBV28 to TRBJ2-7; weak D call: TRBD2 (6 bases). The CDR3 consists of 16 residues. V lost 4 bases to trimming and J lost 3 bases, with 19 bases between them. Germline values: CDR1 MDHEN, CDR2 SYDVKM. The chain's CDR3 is CASSSSSSVLIYEQYF. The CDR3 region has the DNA TGTGCCAGCAGTTCTTCCTCTAGCGTCCTCATCTACGAGCAGTACTTC.

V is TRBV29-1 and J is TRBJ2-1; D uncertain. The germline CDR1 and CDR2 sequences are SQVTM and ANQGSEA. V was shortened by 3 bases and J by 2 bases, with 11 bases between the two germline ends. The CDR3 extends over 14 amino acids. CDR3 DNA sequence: TGCAGCGTTGAGCTCCCTGGGGCCTACAATGAGCAGTTCTTC. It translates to CSVELPGAYNEQFF.

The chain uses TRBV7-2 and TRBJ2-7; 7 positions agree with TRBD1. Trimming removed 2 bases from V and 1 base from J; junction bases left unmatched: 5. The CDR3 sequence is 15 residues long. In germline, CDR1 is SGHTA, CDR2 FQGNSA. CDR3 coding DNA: TGTGCCAGCAGCTTAAGGACAGGCCTTTCCTACGAGCAGTACTTC. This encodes CASSLRTGLSYEQYF. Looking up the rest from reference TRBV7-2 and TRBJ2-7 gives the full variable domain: GAGVSQSPSNKVTEKGKDVELRCDPISGHTALYWYRQSLGQGLEFLIYFQGNSAPDKSGLPSDRFSAERTGGSVSTLTIQRTQQEDSAVYLCASSLRTGLSYEQYFGPGTRLTVT.

The CDR3 bases are TGTGCCAGCAGTTTACGACAGGTGGGAGATGAGCAGTTCTTC. Translating it yields CASSLRQVGDEQFF. The V and J genes are TRBV27 and TRBJ2-1; weak D call: TRBD1 (6 bases). The V gene's germline CDR1 is MNHEY and CDR2 SMNVEV (reference sequence). CDR3 length equals 14 residues. The germline V and J ends were trimmed by 2 bases and 8 bases, with 13 bases remaining between them.

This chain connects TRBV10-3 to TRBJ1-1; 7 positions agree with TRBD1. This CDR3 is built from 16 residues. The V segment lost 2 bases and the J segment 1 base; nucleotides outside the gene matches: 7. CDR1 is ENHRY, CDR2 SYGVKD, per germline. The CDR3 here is CAISELSGTANTEAFF. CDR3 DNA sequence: TGTGCCATCAGTGAGCTTAGTGGGACAGCGAACACTGAAGCTTTCTTT.

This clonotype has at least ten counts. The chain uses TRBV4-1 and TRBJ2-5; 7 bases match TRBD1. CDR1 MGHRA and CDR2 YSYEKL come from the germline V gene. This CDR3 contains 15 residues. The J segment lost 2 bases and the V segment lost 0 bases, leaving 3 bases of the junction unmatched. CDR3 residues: CASSQEGTAQETQYF. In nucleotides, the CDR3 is TGCGCCAGCAGCCAAGAAGGGACAGCACAAGAGACCCAGTACTTC.

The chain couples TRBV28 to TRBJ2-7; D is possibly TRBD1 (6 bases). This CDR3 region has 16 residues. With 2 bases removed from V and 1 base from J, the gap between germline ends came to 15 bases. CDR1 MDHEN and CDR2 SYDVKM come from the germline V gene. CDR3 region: CASSLGGWGESYEQYF. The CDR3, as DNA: TGTGCCAGCAGTTTAGGGGGCTGGGGTGAGTCCTACGAGCAGTACTTC.

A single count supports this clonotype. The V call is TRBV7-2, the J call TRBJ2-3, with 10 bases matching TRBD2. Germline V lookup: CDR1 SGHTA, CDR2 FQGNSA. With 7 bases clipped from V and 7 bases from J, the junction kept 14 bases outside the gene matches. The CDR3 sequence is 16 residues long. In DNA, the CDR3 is TGTGCCAGCACCCATTGGGCTAGCGGGAGTAGTAATACGCAGTATTTT. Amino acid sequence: CASTHWASGSSNTQYF.

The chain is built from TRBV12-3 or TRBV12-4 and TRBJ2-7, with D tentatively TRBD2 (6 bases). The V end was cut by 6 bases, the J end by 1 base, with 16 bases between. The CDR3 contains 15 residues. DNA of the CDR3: TGTGCCAGCAGCGGAGGGGTCGGGCATTCCTACGAGCAGTACTTC. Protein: CASSGGVGHSYEQYF.